The clone carrying this T cell receptor beta chain has more than one count but fewer than ten. Its antigen is not identified. The sample originates from a study of T cell repertoires in cytomegalovirus infection. Background on the study: Used in the study were CMV epitopes, some recently identified and HLA-C-restricted, others well-studied and HLA-B-restricted. CMV infection and matching HLA type were both indicated by public TCR beta signatures.

Study-wide results and caveats: Dominant in the ex vivo response were TCR beta clonotypes restricted by HLA-C and specific for CMV. The cumulative frequency of public TCR beta families identified carriers of CMV plus the relevant HLA.

Germline V gives CDR1 SNHLY, CDR2 FYNNEI. The CDR3 length is 19 residues. V was pared by 0 bases and J by 0 bases, with 19 bases between. TCRdb passed the reads through MiXCR, listing each CDR3 protein once. The data contain 750,000 to 900,000 distinct CDR3 sequences, 25% to 35% of them seen just once; the ten biggest clones take up over 10%. This receptor was taken from a human donor in good health (CMV status not recorded). Some clones in this sample may be carry-over from other donors' samples. This chain joins TRBV2 and TRBJ2-3; D is possibly TRBD2 (6 bases). Sample: cultured CD8+ T cells from PBMCs, taken from culture after CMV antigen stimulation. CDR3 loop: CASSEAGFIGTPSTDTQYF. DNA of the CDR3: TGTGCCAGCAGTGAAGCGGGGTTCATCGGGACTCCAAGCACAGATACGCAGTATTTT.